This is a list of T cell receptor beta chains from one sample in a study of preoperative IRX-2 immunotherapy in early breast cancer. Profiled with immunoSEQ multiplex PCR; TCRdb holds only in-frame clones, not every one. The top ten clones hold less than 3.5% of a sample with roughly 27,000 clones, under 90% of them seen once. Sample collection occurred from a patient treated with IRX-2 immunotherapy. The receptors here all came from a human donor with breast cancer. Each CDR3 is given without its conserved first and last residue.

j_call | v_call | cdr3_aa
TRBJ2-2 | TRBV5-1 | ASSLAGQPTGELF
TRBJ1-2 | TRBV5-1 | ASSLDGSAYGYT
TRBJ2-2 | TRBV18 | ASSLGTGNTGELF
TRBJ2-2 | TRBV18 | ASSPPGSYTGELF
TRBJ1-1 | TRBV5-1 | ASSLVYGKGTEAF
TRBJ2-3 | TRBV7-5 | ASSFGLAGNTDTQY
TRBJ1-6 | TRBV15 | ATSREQGRGLVNSPLH
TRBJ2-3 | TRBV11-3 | ASSLYWADTDTQY
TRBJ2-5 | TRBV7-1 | ASSFGTRGTQY
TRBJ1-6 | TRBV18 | ASSPRRPGSYNSPLH
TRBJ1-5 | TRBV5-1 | ASSLKTGWGQPQH
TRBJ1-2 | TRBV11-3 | ASTRTGFVDYGYT
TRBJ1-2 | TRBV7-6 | ARRNREWSGFRGYT
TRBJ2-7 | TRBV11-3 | ASSTSTSGTHYEQY
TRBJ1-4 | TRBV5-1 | ASSLEARGGRATNEKLF
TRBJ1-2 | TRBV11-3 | ASSRSQGLYGYT
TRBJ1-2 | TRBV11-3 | ASSSGIANYGYT
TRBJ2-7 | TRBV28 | ASSFLEGSYEQY
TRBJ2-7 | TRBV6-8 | ASSFVSGMQY
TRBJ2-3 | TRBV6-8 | ASSLTQFTDTQY
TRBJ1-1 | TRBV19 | ASSIAREVTEAF
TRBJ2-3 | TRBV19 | ASSMGRASTDTQY
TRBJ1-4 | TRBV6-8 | AIRPRENEKLF